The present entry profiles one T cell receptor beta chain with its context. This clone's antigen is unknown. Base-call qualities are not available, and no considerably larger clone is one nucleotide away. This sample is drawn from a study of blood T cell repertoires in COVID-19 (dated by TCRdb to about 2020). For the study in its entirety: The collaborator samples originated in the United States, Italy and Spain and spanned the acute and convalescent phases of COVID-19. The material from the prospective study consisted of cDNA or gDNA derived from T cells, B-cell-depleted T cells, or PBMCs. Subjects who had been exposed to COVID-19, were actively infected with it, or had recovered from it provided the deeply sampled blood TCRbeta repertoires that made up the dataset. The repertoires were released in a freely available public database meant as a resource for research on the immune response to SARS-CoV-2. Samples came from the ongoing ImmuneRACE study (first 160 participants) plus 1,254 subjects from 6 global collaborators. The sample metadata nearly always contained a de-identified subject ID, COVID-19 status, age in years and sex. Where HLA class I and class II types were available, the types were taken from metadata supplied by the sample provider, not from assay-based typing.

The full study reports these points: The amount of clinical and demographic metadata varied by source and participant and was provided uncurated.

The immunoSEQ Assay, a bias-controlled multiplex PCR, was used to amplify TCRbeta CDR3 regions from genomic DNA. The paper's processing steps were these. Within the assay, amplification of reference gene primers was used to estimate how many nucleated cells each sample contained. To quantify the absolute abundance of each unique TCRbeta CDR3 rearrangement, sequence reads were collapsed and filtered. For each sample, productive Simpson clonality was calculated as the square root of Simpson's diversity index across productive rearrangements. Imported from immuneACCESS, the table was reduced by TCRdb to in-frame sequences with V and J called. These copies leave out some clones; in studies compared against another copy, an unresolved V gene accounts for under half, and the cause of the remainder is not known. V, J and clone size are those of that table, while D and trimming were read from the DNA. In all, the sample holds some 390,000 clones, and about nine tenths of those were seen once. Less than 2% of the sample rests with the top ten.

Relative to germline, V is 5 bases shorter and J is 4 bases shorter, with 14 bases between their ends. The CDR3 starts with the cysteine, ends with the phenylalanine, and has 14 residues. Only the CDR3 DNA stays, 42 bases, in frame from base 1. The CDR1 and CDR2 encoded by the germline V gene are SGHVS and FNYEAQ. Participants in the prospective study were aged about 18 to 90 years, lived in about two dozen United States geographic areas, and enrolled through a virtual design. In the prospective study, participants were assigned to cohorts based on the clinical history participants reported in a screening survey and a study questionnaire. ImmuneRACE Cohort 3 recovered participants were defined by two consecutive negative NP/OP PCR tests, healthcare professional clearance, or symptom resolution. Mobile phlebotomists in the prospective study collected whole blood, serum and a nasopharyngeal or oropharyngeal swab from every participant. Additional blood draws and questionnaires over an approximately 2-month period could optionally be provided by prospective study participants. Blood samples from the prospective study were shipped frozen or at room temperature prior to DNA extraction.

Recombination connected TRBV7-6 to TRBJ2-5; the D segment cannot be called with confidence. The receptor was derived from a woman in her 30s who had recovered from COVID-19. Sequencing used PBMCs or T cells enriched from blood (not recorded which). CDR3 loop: CASSPPRFPETQYF. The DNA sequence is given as TGTGCCAGCAGCCCTCCCCGGTTTCCAGAGACCCAGTACTTC.